The clone carrying this T cell receptor beta chain came up many times. The authors made TCR beta cDNA from approximately 490 ng total RNA with a constant-region primer. Employing slightly modified ARM-PCR, three nested multiplex PCR rounds were run, and these gave rise to the TCR beta libraries. The first two PCR rounds used TRBV1-TRBV30 forward primers with a C-beta reverse primer, about 10 cycles each. TCRdb recomputed calls from the multiplex PCR reads with MiXCR, one row per CDR3 protein. This sample has a few hundred thousand distinct CDR3 sequences; almost 60% occur once, and the top ten carry about 17%. The V end lost 9 bases, the J end lost 2 bases, and 20 bases lay between the germline ends. In germline, CDR1 is MNHEY, CDR2 SVGAGI. The CDR3 sequence is 15 residues long. These data come from a study of tumor-infiltrating lymphocytes in primary liver carcinoma. The source of the blood RNA was unsorted whole blood, and germline DNA was extracted as well.

The receptor was derived from a woman in her 30s with primary liver carcinoma and hepatitis B virus infection. Sample: peripheral blood. The chain recombines TRBV6-5 with TRBJ2-7; TRBD2 might be the D (6 bases). The CDR3 is CASARDGLATYEQYF. In DNA, the CDR3 is TGTGCCAGTGCGCGGGACGGGTTAGCCACCTACGAGCAGTACTTC.